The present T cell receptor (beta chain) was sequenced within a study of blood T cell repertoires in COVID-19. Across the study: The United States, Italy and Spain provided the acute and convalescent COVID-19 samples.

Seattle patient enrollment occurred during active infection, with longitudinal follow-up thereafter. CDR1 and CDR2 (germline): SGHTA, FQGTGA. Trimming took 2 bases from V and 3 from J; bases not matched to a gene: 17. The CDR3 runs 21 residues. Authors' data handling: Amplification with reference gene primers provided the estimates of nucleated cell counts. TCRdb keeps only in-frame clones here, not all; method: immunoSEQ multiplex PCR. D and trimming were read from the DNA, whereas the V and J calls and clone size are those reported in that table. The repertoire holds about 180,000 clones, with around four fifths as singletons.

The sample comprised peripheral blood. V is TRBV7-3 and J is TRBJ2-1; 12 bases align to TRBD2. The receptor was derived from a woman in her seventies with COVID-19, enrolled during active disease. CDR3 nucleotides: TGTGCCAGCAGCTTACGGGCGACTAGCGGGAGTGTAAGAGGATACTACAATGAGCAGTTCTTC. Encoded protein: CASSLRATSGSVRGYYNEQFF.